This T cell receptor (beta chain) was identified in a study of shared clonotypes between healthy human individuals. The overall study: CD4 naive and memory got three plates each, CD8 naive two, CD8 memory one.

Assay: immunoSEQ multiplex PCR; the TCRdb copy retains only in-frame clones and omits some. The sample lists some 2.1 million clones, 85% to 95% seen once, with 0.13% in the top ten. In regard to this clone: The antigen remains undetermined. One end of the junction varies from germline; a read error may be responsible.

The V gene's germline CDR1 is SSHAT and CDR2 FNYEAQ (reference sequence). CDR3 size: 15 residues. Study-level points and caveats: An expected dependence of interdonor clonotype sharing on sequencing depth was noted.

A CD45RA+ naive subset and a CD45RA-negative memory subset were split from CD4+ cells. The TCR sequence derives from a man aged 18 to 35 in good health. The V and J genes are TRBV7-7 and TRBJ2-1, with 9 nucleotides matching TRBD2. The sequenced sample was naive CD4+ T cells sorted from blood. Stated subset: CD45RA+ positively selected. CDR3: CASSPGGRASERQFF. As DNA, the CDR3 is TGTGCTAGCAGCCCCGGCGGGAGGGCCTCAGAGCGGCAGTTCTTC.